This record concerns one TCR beta chain sequence. Antigen unknown. Naive CD8 populations comprised CD45RO-negative cells positively selected for CCR7, excluding terminally differentiated effector memory CD45RA+ cells. Healthy adults negative for HIV, lacking recent acute infections or vaccinations, served as donors. Deep was the level used in running the assay. Several immunoSEQ plates received, in even portions, the genomic DNA of each subset. Sequencing used immunoSEQ multiplex PCR; TCRdb keeps in-frame clones, though not all of them. The data hold around 2.1 million clones, with more than 85% observed a single time. These data are taken from a study of shared clonotypes between healthy human individuals. Whole-study findings and limits: Naive subsets generally exceeded memory subsets in estimated richness.

The receptor's source is a man younger than 35 in good health. Some clones in this sample may be carry-over from other donors' samples. Material for sequencing was naive CD8+ T cells from PBMCs.

The CDR3 loop is CASSQDNGIRETQYF. CDR3 in DNA: TGCGCCAGCAGCCAAGACAACGGGATCAGGGAGACCCAGTACTTC. This rearrangement joins TRBV4-3 to TRBJ2-5; TRBD2 might be the D (5 bases). Germline V gene sequence: CDR1 LGHNA, CDR2 YSLEER. This CDR3 contains 15 residues. The V and J ends lost 0 bases and 5 bases respectively, with 13 bases between them.